Listed below are T cell receptor beta chains from one sample, sequenced in a study of T cells in Graves' hyperthyroidism and ophthalmopathy. MiXCR, applied by TCRdb to the multiplex PCR reads, yields one record per CDR3 protein. Of fewer than 650,000 distinct CDR3 sequences in the sample, less than 15% were seen once. The sequenced sample consisted of blood. All receptors derive from a woman aged 35 to 49 with Graves' hyperthyroidism. The CDR3 runs from the conserved cysteine through the conserved F or W. The order of the fields is J gene, V gene, clone size, D gene, CDR3 protein, CDR3 DNA. A D gene is named only where the DNA matches it firmly. The size entry is marked missing in some rows and otherwise reads once, few, many or a size class.

>TRBJ2-1|TRBV6-1|few|TRBD2
CASSELSGRPNEQFF
TGTGCCAGCAGTGAATTAAGCGGGAGGCCCAATGAGCAGTTCTTC
>TRBJ1-2|TRBV19|NA|NA
CASSMVPGAGGYTF
TGTGCCAGTAGTATGGTTCCGGGGGCTGGTGGCTACACCTTC
>TRBJ1-5|TRBV7-9|NA|NA
CASSLDGGGRQPQHF
TGTGCCAGCAGCTTAGACGGTGGGGGAAGACAGCCCCAGCATTTT
>TRBJ2-3|TRBV19|NA|TRBD1
CASSRGQFTDTQYF
TGTGCCAGTAGTAGGGGACAGTTCACAGATACGCAGTATTTT
>TRBJ1-1|TRBV2|many|NA
CASSPQSTEAFF
TGTGCCAGCAGTCCACAGAGCACTGAAGCTTTCTTT
>TRBJ2-5|TRBV7-9|many|NA
CASSLWVLSGETQYF
TGTGCCAGCAGCTTATGGGTCCTTAGCGGAGAGACCCAGTACTTC
>TRBJ1-2|TRBV7-9|many|NA
CASRMDGANYGYTF
TGTGCCAGCAGAATGGACGGAGCGAACTATGGCTACACCTTC
>TRBJ1-1|TRBV5-5|many|NA
CASSGNLNTEAFF
TGTGCCAGCAGCGGCAACTTGAACACTGAAGCTTTCTTT
>TRBJ2-5|TRBV24-1|many|TRBD2
CATSDYRTSGAQETQYF
TGTGCCACCAGTGATTACCGGACTAGCGGGGCTCAAGAGACCCAGTACTTC
>TRBJ2-7|TRBV30|few|NA
CAGGDPGFHEQYF
TGTGCCGGCGGAGATCCAGGGTTCCACGAGCAGTACTTC
>TRBJ2-1|TRBV14|few|NA
CASSPGLRNEQFF
TGTGCCAGCAGCCCGGGTTTGAGAAATGAGCAGTTCTTC
>TRBJ2-7|TRBV10-3|many|NA
CAIRMGQGGDEQYF
TGTGCCATCAGGATGGGGCAGGGGGGCGACGAGCAGTACTTC
>TRBJ2-1|TRBV3-1|many|NA
CASSWGEGALEQFF
TGTGCCAGCAGCTGGGGGGAGGGGGCTCTTGAGCAGTTCTTC
>TRBJ2-1|TRBV12-3/TRBV12-4|many|TRBD2
CASNTLREGLGEQFF
TGTGCCAGCAATACGCTGCGGGAGGGCCTAGGTGAGCAGTTCTTC
>TRBJ1-5|TRBV12-3/TRBV12-4|NA|NA
CASSLQNPQPQHF
TGTGCCAGCAGTTTACAAAACCCTCAGCCCCAGCATTTT
>TRBJ2-1|TRBV6-1|many|NA
CASSKTGNSYNEQFF
TGTGCCAGCAGCAAAACAGGGAACTCCTACAATGAGCAGTTCTTC
>TRBJ2-4|TRBV27|few|TRBD1
CASSFDRVGNIQYF
TGTGCCAGCAGTTTTGACAGGGTAGGAAACATTCAGTACTTC
>TRBJ2-1|TRBV6-1|many|NA
CASSEGYRNEQFF
TGTGCCAGCAGTGAAGGGTATAGGAATGAGCAGTTCTTC
>TRBJ2-3|TRBV7-2|many|NA
CASSEQTGLDTQYF
TGTGCCAGCAGCGAACAAACAGGGCTAGATACGCAGTATTTT
>TRBJ2-1|TRBV12-3/TRBV12-4|many|TRBD2
CASRGGTSGVDEQFF
TGTGCCAGCAGGGGGGGGACTAGCGGTGTGGATGAGCAGTTCTTC